A single sample gave rise to the 31 T cell receptor beta chains below, sequenced in a study of control samples from healthy donors and cancer patients. Here immunoSEQ multiplex PCR was the method, and the copy in TCRdb shows in-frame clones only, minus some. The table shows about 73,000 clones, with just under 90% occurring only once. What was sequenced was PBMCs. These receptors came from a man between 60 and 70 years old with lung cancer.

The CDR3 nucleotides read TGTGCCAGCTCACCACCCCCGGGACAGGGGTTCGCGAACACCGGGGAGCTGTTTTTT. Encoded protein: CASSPPPGQGFANTGELFF. The rearrangement links TRBV18 to TRBJ2-2; the match to TRBD1 covers 10 bases. V dropped 0 bases and J dropped 0; count of bases not matched to a gene: 7. The CDR3 totals 19 residues. Germline V gives CDR1 KGHSH, CDR2 LQKENI.

The V call is TRBV12-3 or TRBV12-4, the J call TRBJ1-3, with 7 bases aligning to TRBD1. J gave up 4 bases and V 7 bases, and 4 bases lay outside the gene matches. The CDR3 totals 13 residues. The CDR3, as DNA: TGTGCCAGCAACCAGGACAGGGGAAACACCATATATTTT. Protein sequence: CASNQDRGNTIYF.

J is TRBJ2-1 and V is TRBV27; 7 nucleotides agree with TRBD1. The J segment lost 13 bases and the V segment lost 5 bases, leaving 11 bases of the junction unmatched. CDR1 is MNHEY and CDR2 is SMNVEV in the germline V gene (reference sequence). This CDR3 is 13 amino acids long. The CDR3: CASSDRQGSLQFF. Written as DNA, the CDR3 is TGTGCCAGCAGTGACAGACAGGGAAGTCTCCAGTTCTTC.

This sequence joins TRBV7-3 and TRBJ2-1; 9 bases fit TRBD2. V dropped 0 bases and J dropped 9; count of bases not matched to a gene: 9. The CDR3 has 16 residues. CDR1 and CDR2 from the germline V gene are SGHTA and FQGTGA. The CDR3 loop is CASSLTLGGGAAEQFF. The DNA for the CDR3 is TGTGCCAGCAGCTTAACTCTTGGCGGGGGGGCCGCTGAGCAGTTCTTC.

The rearrangement joins TRBV11-2 to TRBJ2-7, with 7 bases that match TRBD1. The trim removed 3 bases at V and 8 bases at J, leaving 4 bases unmatched. Per the germline V gene, CDR1 is SGHAT and CDR2 is FQNNGV. CDR3 length: 12 amino acids. The CDR3 DNA sequence: TGTGCCAGCAGCTTCGACAGGGCCAAGCAGTACTTC. Its protein product is CASSFDRAKQYF.

The V and J genes are TRBV6-6 and TRBJ2-7, with D possibly matching TRBD2 (5 bases). The V and J ends lost 6 bases and 7 bases respectively, with 13 bases between them. CDR1 and CDR2 (germline): MNHNY, SVGAGI (reference sequence). CDR3 length: 12 amino acids. This CDR3 is CASSPRGEEQYV. The CDR3 DNA sequence: TGTGCCAGCAGCCCACGGGGAGAGGAGCAGTACGTC.

The chain combines TRBV5-4 with TRBJ1-2; possibly TRBD1 for D (5 bases). The CDR3 covers 14 residues. V was pared by 4 bases and J by 8 bases, with 18 bases between. The germline V gene encodes CDR1 SGHNT and CDR2 YYREEE (reference sequence). The CDR3 loop is CASSLSGGVVGYTF. The CDR3 nucleotides are TGTGCCAGCAGCCTGTCGGGAGGGGTTGTCGGCTACACCTTC.

The chain employs TRBV24-1 and TRBJ1-6; 7 nucleotides line up with TRBD1. Germline V gene data show CDR1 as KGHDR and CDR2 as SFDVKD. The CDR3 runs 13 residues. The junction had 3 bases not matched to a gene; V was cut back by 6 bases and J by 8 bases. CDR3 sequence (DNA): TGTGCCACCAGTAAGACAGGGTATTCACCCCTCCACTTT. This translates into CATSKTGYSPLHF.

The V gene is TRBV5-1, the J gene TRBJ1-3; D not resolved. Germline V gene sequence: CDR1 SGHRS, CDR2 YFSETQ. The CDR3 spans 13 residues. Trimming pared 4 bases from V and 1 base from J, leaving 6 bases between. The CDR3 here is CASSGESGNTIYF. In nucleotides, the CDR3 is TGCGCCAGCAGCGGTGAGTCTGGAAACACCATATATTTT.

The rearrangement joins TRBV24-1 to TRBJ2-5; the D call may be TRBD1 or TRBD2 (6 bases each). CDR1 KGHDR and CDR2 SFDVKD come from the germline V gene. This CDR3 has 14 residues. The V and J ends lost 3 bases and 5 bases respectively, with 12 bases between them. This chain's CDR3 is CATSDLRGAETQYF. DNA of the CDR3: TGTGCCACCAGTGATCTGAGGGGGGCCGAGACCCAGTACTTC.

The chain has TRBV6-1 and TRBJ2-5; perhaps TRBD2 as D (5 bases). The CDR3 contains 17 residues. Trimming shortened V by 1 base and J by 2 bases, and 17 bases separated the two germline ends. The germline CDR1 and CDR2 sequences are MNHNS and SASEGT. CDR3 sequence (DNA): TGTGCCAGCAGTGAAGACGGGCGGGCTGGTCATCAAGAGACCCAGTACTTC. Translated, it gives CASSEDGRAGHQETQYF.

The V and J genes are TRBV6-5 and TRBJ2-2; D uncertain. This CDR3 has 14 residues. Germline assignment: CDR1 MNHEY and CDR2 SVGAGI. V shed 2 bases and J shed 6 bases, with 10 bases lying between them. In nucleotides, the CDR3 is TGTGCCAGCAGTTACGCCCTTGGAGCCGGGGAGCTGTTTTTT. Its protein product is CASSYALGAGELFF.

This chain uses TRBV6-5 with TRBJ1-2; the match to TRBD1 covers 10 bases. The V gene end was trimmed by 4 bases and the J gene end by 1 base; junction bases not matched to a gene: 6. The CDR3 spans 16 residues. Germline V gives CDR1 MNHEY, CDR2 SVGAGI. CDR3 bases: TGTGCCAGCAGTTTACAGGGACAGGGGTTTAACTATGGCTACACCTTC. Amino acids: CASSLQGQGFNYGYTF.

CDR3 residues: CASSLGAPQGASGYTF. As DNA, the CDR3 is TGCGCCAGCAGCTTGGGGGCTCCACAGGGGGCTTCTGGCTACACCTTC. The genes are TRBV5-1 and TRBJ1-2; 9 nucleotides line up with TRBD1. This CDR3 comprises 16 residues. V shed 0 bases and J 7 bases; nucleotides not matched to a gene: 10. Germline lookup yields CDR1 SGHRS and CDR2 YFSETQ.

This clone was detected once. The genes are TRBV2 and TRBJ2-5; D ambiguous. The length of the CDR3 is 16 residues. Trimming left V 4 bases short and J 3 bases short, with 18 bases between. Germline-derived CDR1 and CDR2 are SNHLY and FYNNEI. The CDR3 protein is CASSGRVAAGEETQYF. The CDR3 nucleotides are TGTGCCAGCAGTGGGAGAGTAGCTGCTGGTGAAGAGACCCAGTACTTC. Together with reference TRBV2 and TRBJ2-5, the CDR3 gives the full variable domain: EPEVTQTPSHQVTQMGQEVILRCVPISNHLYFYWYRQILGQKVEFLVSFYNNEISEKSEIFDDQFSVERPDGSNFTLKIRSTKLEDSAMYFCASSGRVAAGEETQYFGPGTRLLVL.

The V call is TRBV5-4, the J call TRBJ1-4; 9 bases line up with TRBD1. The CDR3 sequence is 14 residues long. Per the germline V gene, CDR1 is SGHNT and CDR2 is YYREEE (reference sequence). Trimming cost V 5 bases and J 7 bases; bases outside gene matches: 6. CDR3: CASRQDRGGEKLFF. CDR3 DNA: TGTGCCAGCAGACAGGACAGGGGTGGTGAAAAACTGTTTTTT. Variable domain in full (rest from reference TRBV5-4 and TRBJ1-4): ETGVTQSPTHLIKTRGQQVTLRCSSQSGHNTVSWYQQALGQGPQFIFQYYREEENGRGNFPPRFSGLQFPNYSSELNVNALELDDSALYLCASRQDRGGEKLFFGSGTQLSVL.

The gene calls are TRBV27 and TRBJ2-3; 7 bases fit TRBD1. There are 14 residues in the CDR3. V shed 6 bases, J shed 0 bases, and the junction held 3 bases outside the gene matches. Per germline, CDR1 MNHEY and CDR2 SMNVEV (reference sequence). The DNA for the CDR3 is TGTGCCAGCAGCCAGGGGGATAGCACAGATACGCAGTATTTT. Amino acid sequence: CASSQGDSTDTQYF.

The chain recombines TRBV5-1 with TRBJ1-1; TRBD1 is a possible D gene (6 bases). V lost 2 bases to trimming and J lost 5 bases, with 16 bases between them. Germline V gene lookup returns CDR1 SGHRS and CDR2 YFSETQ. The CDR3 is 15 residues long. The CDR3 spells CASSFQGIVRTEAFF. CDR3 bases: TGCGCCAGCAGCTTCCAGGGGATAGTGAGAACTGAAGCTTTCTTT. Full variable domain (missing parts from reference TRBV5-1 and TRBJ1-1): KAGVTQTPRYLIKTRGQQVTLSCSPISGHRSVSWYQQTPGQGLQFLFEYFSETQRNKGNFPGRFSGRQFSNSRSEMNVSTLELGDSALYLCASSFQGIVRTEAFFGQGTRLTVV.

V usage is TRBV15 and J usage is TRBJ1-1; possible D gene TRBD1, 5 bases. Per germline, CDR1 LNHNV and CDR2 YYDKDF (reference sequence). Deletions cut 3 bases from V and 5 bases from J, with 16 bases between. The CDR3 consists of 15 residues. In nucleotides, the CDR3 is TGTGCCACCAGCAGCCCCCGAGGGGTCGGAACTGAAGCTTTCTTT. As protein: CATSSPRGVGTEAFF.

A word on this clone: At the DNA level, this CDR3 is encoded by other sequences in the same sample as well. The chain employs TRBV7-2 and TRBJ1-1, with TRBD1 as a possible D gene (6 bases). CDR3 size: 13 residues. Per the germline V gene, CDR1 is SGHTA and CDR2 is FQGNSA. The V end lost 5 bases, the J end lost 1 base, and 8 bases lay between the germline ends. CDR3 coding DNA: TGTGCCAGCAGCACACAGGGGAACACTGAAGCTTTCTTT. Protein sequence: CASSTQGNTEAFF.

V gene TRBV1 combines with J gene TRBJ1-5; the table's D call TRBD1 went unverified against the DNA. TRBV1 is a known pseudogene. This CDR3 has 15 residues. CDR3 in DNA: TGCACCAGCAGCCGTCTGGGACAGATCAATCAGCCCCAGCATTTT. Its protein product is CTSSRLGQINQPQHF.

The J gene is TRBJ2-7, the V gene TRBV6-6, with D possibly TRBD1 on 5 matching bases. Germline CDR1 is MNHNY and CDR2 is SVGAGI (reference sequence). Between the trimmed V and J ends, which lost 5 bases and 0 bases, there was a span of 8 bases. The CDR3 sequence is 13 residues long. The chain's CDR3 is CASSPQGSYEQYV. The CDR3 region has the DNA TGTGCCAGCAGTCCTCAGGGCTCCTACGAGCAGTACGTC.

The CDR3 DNA is TGTGCCAGCACGCGGTGGGGGGCGCAGAACACCGGGGAGCTGTTTTTT. Amino acid sequence: CASTRWGAQNTGELFF. This sequence joins TRBV27 and TRBJ2-2; D assignment may be TRBD1 or TRBD2 (6 bases each). Between the trimmed V and J ends, which lost 7 bases and 1 base, there was a span of 16 bases. CDR3 length equals 16 residues. CDR1 is MNHEY, CDR2 SMNVEV, per germline (reference sequence).

This clone was observed a few times. The chain joins TRBV27 to TRBJ2-1, with D perhaps matching TRBD2 (6 bases). CDR1 is MNHEY, CDR2 SMNVEV, per germline (reference sequence). There are 16 residues in the CDR3. V shed 3 bases and J shed 2 bases, with 14 bases lying between them. The CDR3 sequence is CASSFSGGLPYNEQFF. CDR3 DNA sequence: TGTGCCAGCAGTTTCTCCGGGGGATTGCCCTACAATGAGCAGTTCTTC.

This chain links TRBV29-1 with TRBJ1-1; D is unclear. The CDR3 is made up of 10 amino acids. V was cut by 4 bases and J by 6 bases, with 6 bases left in between. Germline lookup yields CDR1 SQVTM and CDR2 ANQGSEA. The CDR3 sequence: CSVAVSEAFF. The CDR3 region has the DNA TGCAGCGTTGCAGTCTCTGAAGCTTTCTTT.

The chain joins TRBV9 to TRBJ1-2, with 9 bases that match TRBD1. The V gene's germline CDR1 is SGDLS and CDR2 YYNGEE. The CDR3 spans 16 residues. J gave up 10 bases and V 0 bases, and 13 bases lay outside the gene matches. Here the CDR3 reads CASSVGPGTGHVDYTF. CDR3 in DNA: TGTGCCAGCAGCGTAGGACCCGGGACAGGGCATGTTGACTACACCTTC.

This clone has a single count. The V gene is TRBV7-2, the J gene TRBJ1-4; tentative D call: TRBD1 (5 bases). CDR1 and CDR2 from the germline V gene are SGHTA and FQGNSA. Deletions cut 5 bases from V and 4 bases from J, with 11 bases between. CDR3 length equals 14 residues. CDR3 residues: CASSRWDGNEKLFF. In nucleotides, the CDR3 is TGTGCCAGCAGCAGATGGGACGGTAATGAAAAACTGTTTTTT. Combining the CDR3 with reference TRBV7-2 and TRBJ1-4 gives the whole variable domain GAGVSQSPSNKVTEKGKDVELRCDPISGHTALYWYRQSLGQGLEFLIYFQGNSAPDKSGLPSDRFSAERTGGSVSTLTIQRTQQEDSAVYLCASSRWDGNEKLFFGSGTQLSVL.

The rearrangement uses TRBV5-1 and TRBJ2-5, with no clear D. The germline V gene encodes CDR1 SGHRS and CDR2 YFSETQ. The CDR3 length is 13 residues. V was trimmed by 0 bases and J by 6 bases, leaving 9 bases between them. CDR3 region: CASSLATGQTQYF. The CDR3 DNA reads TGCGCCAGCAGCTTGGCTACGGGTCAGACCCAGTACTTC. The variable domain in full, with the rest retrieved from reference TRBV5-1 and TRBJ2-5, is KAGVTQTPRYLIKTRGQQVTLSCSPISGHRSVSWYQQTPGQGLQFLFEYFSETQRNKGNFPGRFSGRQFSNSRSEMNVSTLELGDSALYLCASSLATGQTQYFGPGTRLLVL.

The J gene is TRBJ2-1, the V gene TRBV3-1 (or the pseudogene TRBV3-2), with D possibly matching TRBD2 (7 bases). Germline lookup yields CDR1 LGHDT and CDR2 YNNKEL (reference sequence). This CDR3 contains 14 residues. V dropped 2 bases and J dropped 10 bases, with 15 bases sitting between them. The CDR3 bases are TGTGCCAGCAGCCAAACCCGGGGAGGGGGAGAGCAGTTCTTC. This codes for CASSQTRGGGEQFF.

V is TRBV18 and J is TRBJ1-1, with 9 bases matching TRBD1. With V trimmed by 0 bases and J by 5 bases, 7 bases remained unmatched. The CDR3 runs 16 residues. Per the germline V gene, CDR1 is KGHSH and CDR2 is LQKENI. This CDR3 reads CASSPPRTGVGTEAFF. The CDR3 coding sequence is TGTGCCAGCTCACCACCGAGGACAGGGGTAGGAACTGAAGCTTTCTTT.

The chain has TRBV7-3 and TRBJ2-5, with a weak D call TRBD1 (6 bases). CDR1 and CDR2 from the germline V gene are SGHTA and FQGTGA. V was clipped by 0 bases and J by 0 bases, with 14 bases between them. CDR3 length: 17 amino acids. CDR3 sequence: CASSLTRGQGYQETQYF. The CDR3 coding sequence is TGTGCCAGCAGCTTAACCCGTGGTCAGGGGTACCAAGAGACCCAGTACTTC.